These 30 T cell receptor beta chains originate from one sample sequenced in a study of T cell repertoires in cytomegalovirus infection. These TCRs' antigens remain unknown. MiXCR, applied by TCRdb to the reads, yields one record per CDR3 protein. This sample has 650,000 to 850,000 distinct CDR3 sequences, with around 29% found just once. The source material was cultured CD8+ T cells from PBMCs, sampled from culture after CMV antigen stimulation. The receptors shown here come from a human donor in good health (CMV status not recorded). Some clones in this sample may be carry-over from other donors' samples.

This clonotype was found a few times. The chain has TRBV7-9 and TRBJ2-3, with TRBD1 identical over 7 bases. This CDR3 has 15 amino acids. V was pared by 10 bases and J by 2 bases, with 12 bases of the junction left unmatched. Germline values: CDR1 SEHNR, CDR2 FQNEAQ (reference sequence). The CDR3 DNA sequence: TGTGCCACTCTCCCCGGACAGGCCCACACAGATACGCAGTATTTT. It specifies CATLPGQAHTDTQYF.

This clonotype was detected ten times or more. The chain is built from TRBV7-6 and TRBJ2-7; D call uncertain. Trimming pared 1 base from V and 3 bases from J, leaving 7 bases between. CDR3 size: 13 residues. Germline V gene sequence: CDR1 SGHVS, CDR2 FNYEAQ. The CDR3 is CASSLGGYYEQYF. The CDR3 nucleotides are TGTGCCAGCAGCTTAGGGGGATACTACGAGCAGTACTTC.

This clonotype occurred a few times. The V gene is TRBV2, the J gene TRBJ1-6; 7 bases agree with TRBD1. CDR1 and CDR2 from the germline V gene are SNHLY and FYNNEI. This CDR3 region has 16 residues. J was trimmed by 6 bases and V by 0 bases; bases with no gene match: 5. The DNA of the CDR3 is TGTGCCAGCAGTGAAGCCGTACAGGGGACTAATTCACCCCTCCACTTT. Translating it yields CASSEAVQGTNSPLHF.

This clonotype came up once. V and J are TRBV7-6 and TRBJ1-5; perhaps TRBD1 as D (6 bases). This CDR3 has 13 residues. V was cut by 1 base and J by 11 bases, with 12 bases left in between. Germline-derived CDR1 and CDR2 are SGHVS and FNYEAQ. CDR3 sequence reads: CASSLVAGASQHF. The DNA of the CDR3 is TGTGCCAGCAGCTTAGTGGCAGGGGCGTCCCAGCATTTT.

CDR3 residues: CASSHPPGGATF. The CDR3 DNA follows: TGTGCCAGCAGCCATCCTCCGGGTGGAGCTACCTTC. The chain is built from TRBV7-8 and TRBJ1-2; unclear D gene. Trimming pared 5 bases from V and 14 bases from J, leaving 18 bases between. The CDR3 totals 12 residues. Per the germline V gene, CDR1 is SGHVS and CDR2 is FQNEAQ.

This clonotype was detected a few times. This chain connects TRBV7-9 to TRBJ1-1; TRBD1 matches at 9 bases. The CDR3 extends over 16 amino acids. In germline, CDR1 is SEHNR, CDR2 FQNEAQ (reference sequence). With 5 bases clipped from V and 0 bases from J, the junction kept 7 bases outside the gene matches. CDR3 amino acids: CASSPRTGVVNTEAFF. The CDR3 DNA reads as TGTGCCAGCAGCCCTCGGACAGGGGTGGTGAACACTGAAGCTTTCTTT.

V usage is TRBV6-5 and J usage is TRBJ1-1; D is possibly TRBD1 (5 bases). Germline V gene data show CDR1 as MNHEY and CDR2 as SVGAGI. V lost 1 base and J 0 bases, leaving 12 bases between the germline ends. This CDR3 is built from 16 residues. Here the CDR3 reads CASSYWGGDMNTEAFF. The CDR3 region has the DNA TGTGCCAGCAGTTACTGGGGGGGAGATATGAACACTGAAGCTTTCTTT.

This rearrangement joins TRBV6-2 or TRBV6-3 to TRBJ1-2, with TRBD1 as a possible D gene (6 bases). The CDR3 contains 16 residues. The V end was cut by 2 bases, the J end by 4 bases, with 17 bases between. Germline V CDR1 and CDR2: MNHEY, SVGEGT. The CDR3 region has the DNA TGTGCCAGCAGTTACCCCAATCAGGGGCGCAGCTATGGCTACACCTTC. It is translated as CASSYPNQGRSYGYTF.

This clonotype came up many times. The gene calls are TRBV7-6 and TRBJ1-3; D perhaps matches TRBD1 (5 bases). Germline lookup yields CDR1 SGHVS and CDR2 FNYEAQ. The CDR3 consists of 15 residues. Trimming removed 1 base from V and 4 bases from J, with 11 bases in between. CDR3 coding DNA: TGTGCCAGCAGCTTAGGAGGACAATGGGGAAACACCATATATTTT. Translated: CASSLGGQWGNTIYF.

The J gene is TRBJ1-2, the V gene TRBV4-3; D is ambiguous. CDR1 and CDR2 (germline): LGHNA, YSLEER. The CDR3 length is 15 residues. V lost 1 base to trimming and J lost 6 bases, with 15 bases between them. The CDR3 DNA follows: TGCGCCAGCAGCCAAGTAGAGGGTTATTACGATGGCTACACCTTC. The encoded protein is CASSQVEGYYDGYTF.

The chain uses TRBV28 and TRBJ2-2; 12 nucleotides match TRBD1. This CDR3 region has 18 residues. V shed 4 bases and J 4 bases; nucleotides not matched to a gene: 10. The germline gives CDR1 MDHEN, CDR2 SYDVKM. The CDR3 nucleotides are TGTGCCAGCAGTTCCGGGACAGGGGGCTCTCGCTTCACCGGGGAGCTGTTTTTT. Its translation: CASSSGTGGSRFTGELFF.

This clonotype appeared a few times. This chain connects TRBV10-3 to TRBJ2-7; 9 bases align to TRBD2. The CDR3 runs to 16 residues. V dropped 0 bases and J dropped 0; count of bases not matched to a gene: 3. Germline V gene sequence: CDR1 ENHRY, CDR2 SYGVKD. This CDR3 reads CAISESPSGDSYEQYF. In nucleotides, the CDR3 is TGTGCCATCAGTGAGTCGCCTAGCGGGGACTCCTACGAGCAGTACTTC.

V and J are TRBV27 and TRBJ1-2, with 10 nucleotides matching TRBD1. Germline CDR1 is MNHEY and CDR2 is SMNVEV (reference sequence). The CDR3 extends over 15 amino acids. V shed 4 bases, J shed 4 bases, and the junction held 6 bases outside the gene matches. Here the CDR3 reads CASSSRQGAGYGYTF. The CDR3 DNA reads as TGTGCCAGCAGTTCCCGACAGGGGGCAGGCTATGGCTACACCTTC.

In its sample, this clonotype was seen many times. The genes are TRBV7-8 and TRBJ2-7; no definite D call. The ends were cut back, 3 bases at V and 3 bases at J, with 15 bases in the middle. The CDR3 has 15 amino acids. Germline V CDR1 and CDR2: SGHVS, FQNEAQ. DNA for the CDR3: TGTGCCAGCAGCTTTAGGAGAGGAACCCTCTACGAGCAGTACGTC. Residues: CASSFRRGTLYEQYV.

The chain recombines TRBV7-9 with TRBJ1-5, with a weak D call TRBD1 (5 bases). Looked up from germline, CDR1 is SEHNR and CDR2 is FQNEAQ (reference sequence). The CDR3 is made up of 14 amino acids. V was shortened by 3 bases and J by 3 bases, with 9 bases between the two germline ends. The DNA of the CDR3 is TGTGCCAGCAGCTTTAACGGGGCCAATCAGCCCCAGCATTTT. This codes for CASSFNGANQPQHF.

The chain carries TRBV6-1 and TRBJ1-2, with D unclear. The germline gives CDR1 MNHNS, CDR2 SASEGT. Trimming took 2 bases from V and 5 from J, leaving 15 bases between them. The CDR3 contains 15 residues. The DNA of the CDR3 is TGTGCCAGCAGTGAAACCCCGGGCCAAGCGTATGGCTACACCTTC. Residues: CASSETPGQAYGYTF.

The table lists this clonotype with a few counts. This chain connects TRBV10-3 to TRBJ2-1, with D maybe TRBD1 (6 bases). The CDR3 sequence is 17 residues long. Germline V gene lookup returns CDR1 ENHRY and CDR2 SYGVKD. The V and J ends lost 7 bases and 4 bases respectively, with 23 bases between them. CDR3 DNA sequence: TGTGCCATCACCGAAACATTACAGGGCCTCCTTTACAATGAGCAGTTCTTC. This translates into CAITETLQGLLYNEQFF.

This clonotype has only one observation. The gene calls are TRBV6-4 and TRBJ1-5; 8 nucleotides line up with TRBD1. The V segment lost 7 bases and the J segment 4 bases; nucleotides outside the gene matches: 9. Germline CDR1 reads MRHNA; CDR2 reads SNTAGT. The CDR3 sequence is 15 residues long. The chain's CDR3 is CASIAQGAGNQPQHF. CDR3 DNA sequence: TGTGCCAGCATTGCCCAGGGGGCCGGGAATCAGCCCCAGCATTTT.

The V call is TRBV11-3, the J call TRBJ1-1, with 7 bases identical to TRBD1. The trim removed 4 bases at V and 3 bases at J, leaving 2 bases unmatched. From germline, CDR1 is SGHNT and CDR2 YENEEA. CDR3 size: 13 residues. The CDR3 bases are TGTGCCAGCAGCTGGGACAGATACACTGAAGCTTTCTTT. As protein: CASSWDRYTEAFF.

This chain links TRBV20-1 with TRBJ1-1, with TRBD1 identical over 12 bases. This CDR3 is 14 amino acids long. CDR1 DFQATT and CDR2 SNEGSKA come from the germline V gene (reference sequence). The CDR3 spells CSTRDRGRVTEAFF. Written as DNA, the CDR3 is TGCAGCACCCGGGACAGGGGGCGAGTTACTGAAGCTTTCTTT.

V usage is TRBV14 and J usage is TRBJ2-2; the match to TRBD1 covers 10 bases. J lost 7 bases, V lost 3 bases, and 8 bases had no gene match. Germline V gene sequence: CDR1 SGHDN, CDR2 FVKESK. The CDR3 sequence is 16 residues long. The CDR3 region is CASSHPGQGTGGELFF. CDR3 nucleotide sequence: TGTGCCAGCAGCCATCCGGGACAGGGGACCGGCGGGGAGCTGTTTTTT.

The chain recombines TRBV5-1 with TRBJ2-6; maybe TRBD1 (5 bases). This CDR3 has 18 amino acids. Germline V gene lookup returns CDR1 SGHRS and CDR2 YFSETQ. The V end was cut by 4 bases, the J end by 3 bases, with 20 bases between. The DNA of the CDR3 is TGCGCCAGCAGCCCGACCCCAGGGTATTTGGGTGGGGCCAACGTCCTGACTTTC. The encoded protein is CASSPTPGYLGGANVLTF. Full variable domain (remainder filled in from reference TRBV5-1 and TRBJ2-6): KAGVTQTPRYLIKTRGQQVTLSCSPISGHRSVSWYQQTPGQGLQFLFEYFSETQRNKGNFPGRFSGRQFSNSRSEMNVSTLELGDSALYLCASSPTPGYLGGANVLTFGAGSRLTVL.

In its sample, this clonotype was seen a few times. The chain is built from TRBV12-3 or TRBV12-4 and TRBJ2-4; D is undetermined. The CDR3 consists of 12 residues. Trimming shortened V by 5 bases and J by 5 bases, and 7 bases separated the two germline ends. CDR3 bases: TGTGCCAGCAGTCCTATTCAAAACATTCAGTACTTC. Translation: CASSPIQNIQYF.

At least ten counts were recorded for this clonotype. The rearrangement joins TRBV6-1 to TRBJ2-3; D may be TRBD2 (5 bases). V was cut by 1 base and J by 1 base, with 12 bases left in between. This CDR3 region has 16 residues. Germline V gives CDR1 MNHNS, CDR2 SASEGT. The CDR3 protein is CASSEGVARRTDTQYF. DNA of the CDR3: TGTGCCAGCAGTGAAGGGGTAGCGCGCCGCACAGATACGCAGTATTTT.

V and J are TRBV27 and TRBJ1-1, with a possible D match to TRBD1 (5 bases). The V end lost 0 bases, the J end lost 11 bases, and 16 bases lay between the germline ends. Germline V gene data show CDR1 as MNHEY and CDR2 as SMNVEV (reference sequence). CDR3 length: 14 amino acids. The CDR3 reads CASSLSGPHNDAFF. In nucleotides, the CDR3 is TGTGCCAGCAGTTTATCGGGACCCCACAACGACGCTTTCTTT.

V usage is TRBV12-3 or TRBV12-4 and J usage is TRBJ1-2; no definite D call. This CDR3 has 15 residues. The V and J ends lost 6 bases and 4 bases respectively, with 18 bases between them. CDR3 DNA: TGTGCCAGCAGCCCCGGAGCAGGCCCCATCTATGGCTACACCTTC. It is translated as CASSPGAGPIYGYTF.

CDR3: CASSSVGGTTEAFF. CDR3 nucleotide sequence: TGTGCCAGCAGTTCAGTAGGGGGTACCACTGAAGCTTTCTTT. The chain recombines TRBV28 with TRBJ1-1; the D gene is possibly TRBD1 (6 bases). Germline V gene sequence: CDR1 MDHEN, CDR2 SYDVKM. The CDR3 sequence is 14 residues long. V gave up 4 bases and J gave up 4 bases, with 13 bases separating them. The complete variable domain, with remaining parts taken from reference TRBV28 and TRBJ1-1, reads DVKVTQSSRYLVKRTGEKVFLECVQDMDHENMFWYRQDPGLGLRLIYFSYDVKMKEKGDIPEGYSVSREKKERFSLILESASTNQTSMYLCASSSVGGTTEAFFGQGTRLTVV.

In DNA form, the CDR3 reads TGTGCCAGCAGTTACGGCGGGGGCCCTCTTTTCGAGCAGTTCTTC. Protein product: CASSYGGGPLFEQFF. The chain joins TRBV6-2 or TRBV6-3 to TRBJ2-1; TRBD2 might be the D (7 bases). This CDR3 has 15 residues. Germline V gene lookup returns CDR1 MNHEY and CDR2 SVGEGT. V was pared by 2 bases and J by 10 bases, with 18 bases between.

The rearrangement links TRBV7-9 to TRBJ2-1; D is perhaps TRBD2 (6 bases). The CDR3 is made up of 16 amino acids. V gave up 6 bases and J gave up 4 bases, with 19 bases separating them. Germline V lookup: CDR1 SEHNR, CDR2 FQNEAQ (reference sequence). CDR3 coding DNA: TGTGCCAGCAGTCCGGAGGGGTTCTCTTTGTACAATGAGCAGTTCTTC. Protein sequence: CASSPEGFSLYNEQFF.

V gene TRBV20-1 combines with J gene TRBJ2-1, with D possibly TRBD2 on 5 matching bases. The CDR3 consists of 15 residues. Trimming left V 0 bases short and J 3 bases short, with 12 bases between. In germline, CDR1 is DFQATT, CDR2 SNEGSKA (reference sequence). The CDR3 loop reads CSARDAMRDYNEQFF. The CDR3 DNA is TGCAGTGCTAGAGACGCTATGAGGGACTACAATGAGCAGTTCTTC.